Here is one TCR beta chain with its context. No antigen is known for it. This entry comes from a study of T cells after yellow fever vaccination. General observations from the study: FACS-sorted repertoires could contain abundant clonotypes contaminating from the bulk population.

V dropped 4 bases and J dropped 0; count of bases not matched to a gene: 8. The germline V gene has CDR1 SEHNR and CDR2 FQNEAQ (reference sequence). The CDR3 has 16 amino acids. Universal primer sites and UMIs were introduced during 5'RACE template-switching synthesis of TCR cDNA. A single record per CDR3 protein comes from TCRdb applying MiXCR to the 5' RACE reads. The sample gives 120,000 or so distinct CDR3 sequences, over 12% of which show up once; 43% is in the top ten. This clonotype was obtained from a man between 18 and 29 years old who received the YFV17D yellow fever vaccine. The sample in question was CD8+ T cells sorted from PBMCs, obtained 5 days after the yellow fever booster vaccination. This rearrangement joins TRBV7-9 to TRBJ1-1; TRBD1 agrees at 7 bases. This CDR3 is CASSSGGYGMNTEAFF. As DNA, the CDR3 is TGTGCCAGCAGCTCAGGGGGATACGGGATGAACACTGAAGCTTTCTTT.